The 19 T cell receptor beta chains below come from one sample, sequenced in a study of blood T cell repertoires in COVID-19. The repertoire was sequenced with immunoSEQ multiplex PCR; TCRdb's copy has only in-frame clones and lacks some. Of about 200,000 clones in the sample, 70% to 90% were seen once. The sequenced sample was peripheral blood. The receptor set was obtained from a woman in her 70s with acute or convalescent COVID-19.

The rearrangement links TRBV5-1 to TRBJ2-2; 7 nucleotides agree with TRBD1. V lost 4 bases and J lost 5; bases outside the gene matches: 14. The CDR3 spans 17 residues. Germline CDR1 reads SGHRS; CDR2 reads YFSETQ. CDR3 DNA sequence: TGCGCCAGCAGCCGACAGGGTGATACCGGCTTAACCGGGGAGCTGTTTTTT. Translation: CASSRQGDTGLTGELFF.

The gene calls are TRBV15 and TRBJ2-1; 9 nucleotides agree with TRBD2. The germline V gene encodes CDR1 LNHNV and CDR2 YYDKDF (reference sequence). Germline trimming cut 3 bases from V and 3 bases from J; bases unmatched to any gene: 3. The CDR3 is 15 residues long. The CDR3 loop reads CATSSASGIYNEQFF. CDR3 sequence (DNA): TGTGCCACCAGCAGTGCTAGCGGGATCTACAATGAGCAGTTCTTC.

A note on this clone: This specimen includes other DNA sequences encoding the same CDR3. This chain uses TRBV5-6 with TRBJ2-7; no firm D call. The germline V and J ends were trimmed by 3 bases and 2 bases, with 3 bases remaining between them. The CDR3 totals 11 residues. CDR1 and CDR2 from the germline V gene are SGHDT and YYEEEE. Here the CDR3 reads CASSSAYEQYF. The CDR3 DNA follows: TGTGCCAGCAGCTCCGCCTACGAGCAGTACTTC.

This chain uses TRBV19 with TRBJ2-4; the D gene is possibly TRBD1 (5 bases). The CDR3 is 13 residues long. Germline CDR1 and CDR2: LNHDA and SQIVND (reference sequence). The germline V and J ends were trimmed by 1 base and 7 bases, with 8 bases remaining between them. This CDR3 is CASSIGQNNIQYF. Written as DNA, the CDR3 is TGTGCCAGTAGTATAGGACAGAACAACATTCAGTACTTC. Full variable domain (rest looked up from reference TRBV19 and TRBJ2-4): DGGITQSPKYLFRKEGQNVTLSCEQNLNHDAMYWYRQDPGQGLRLIYYSQIVNDFQKGDIAEGYSVSREKKESFPLTVTSAQKNPTAFYLCASSIGQNNIQYFGAGTRLSVL.

The chain combines TRBV28 with TRBJ1-2; D gene uncertain. The V gene lost 4 bases and the J gene lost 5 bases, with 17 bases spanning the gap. CDR1 MDHEN and CDR2 SYDVKM come from the germline V gene. CDR3 length equals 15 residues. The CDR3 coding sequence is TGTGCCAGCAGTTCTCCGGGGTCTGAACCTTATGGCTACACCTTC. This encodes CASSSPGSEPYGYTF.

This chain uses TRBV11-1 with TRBJ1-1; no reliable D call. In germline, CDR1 is SGHAT, CDR2 FQDESV (reference sequence). V was trimmed by 3 bases and J by 3 bases, leaving 11 bases between them. The CDR3 loop spans 14 amino acids. CDR3 sequence: CASSFRSSDTEAFF. The CDR3 DNA follows: TGTGCCAGCAGCTTTAGGAGTTCAGACACTGAAGCTTTCTTT.

The V call is TRBV11-3, the J call TRBJ2-1; D remains ambiguous. Germline loops: CDR1 SGHNT, CDR2 YENEEA. The ends were cut back, 1 base at V and 10 bases at J, with 11 bases in the middle. The CDR3 sequence is 13 residues long. CDR3 amino acids: CASSLGPVGEQFF. The CDR3 nucleotides are TGTGCCAGCAGCTTAGGGCCTGTCGGGGAGCAGTTCTTC.

The rearrangement links TRBV11-3 to TRBJ2-5, with 7 bases matching TRBD1. CDR3 length equals 15 residues. The V and J ends lost 5 bases and 1 base, in that order; junction bases with no gene match: 7. Germline V lookup: CDR1 SGHNT, CDR2 YENEEA. Here the CDR3 reads CASSPGTAPQETQYF. In DNA form, the CDR3 reads TGTGCCAGCAGCCCCGGGACAGCACCCCAAGAGACCCAGTACTTC.

The rearrangement uses TRBV2 and TRBJ1-2; D possibly corresponds to TRBD1 (6 bases). CDR1 SNHLY and CDR2 FYNNEI come from the germline V gene. V was shortened by 6 bases and J by 7 bases, with 15 bases between the two germline ends. CDR3 length: 13 residues. The CDR3 region is CASSEQGRGGYTF. Here the CDR3 DNA reads TGTGCCAGCAGCGAACAGGGAAGAGGTGGCTACACCTTC.

This chain links TRBV28 with TRBJ1-6; TRBD1 might be the D (6 bases). The V and J ends lost 3 bases and 7 bases respectively, with 13 bases between them. The CDR3 spans 15 residues. Germline CDR1 and CDR2: MDHEN and SYDVKM. The DNA for the CDR3 is TGTGCCAGCAGTTTCCTACAGGGAAACAATTCACCCCTCCACTTT. Translated: CASSFLQGNNSPLHF.

The V gene is TRBV19, the J gene TRBJ1-2; 7 positions agree with TRBD1. Germline trimming cut 7 bases from V and 8 bases from J; bases unmatched to any gene: 7. The germline CDR1 and CDR2 sequences are LNHDA and SQIVND (reference sequence). CDR3 length: 12 amino acids. DNA for the CDR3: TGTGCCAGTACCCCGAACAGGGGAGGCTACACCTTC. Protein sequence: CASTPNRGGYTF.

This sequence joins TRBV2 and TRBJ2-1, with D perhaps matching TRBD2 (6 bases). V lost 6 bases and J lost 7, with 16 bases in between. Per germline, CDR1 SNHLY and CDR2 FYNNEI. The CDR3 runs to 14 residues. This CDR3 is CASREGTLSNEQFF. The CDR3 DNA reads as TGTGCCAGCAGAGAGGGGACTCTTTCTAATGAGCAGTTCTTC.

The V call is TRBV10-1, the J call TRBJ1-3; D ambiguous. Trimming left V 9 bases short and J 8 bases short, with 20 bases between. The germline V gene has CDR1 WNHNN and CDR2 SYGVQD (reference sequence). CDR3 length: 14 amino acids. Here the CDR3 reads CARGLAQRVHTIYF. CDR3 bases: TGCGCCAGAGGCCTTGCCCAGAGGGTACACACCATATATTTT.

The V call is TRBV11-3, the J call TRBJ2-1, with a possible D match to TRBD2 (6 bases). Germline loops: CDR1 SGHNT, CDR2 YENEEA. The CDR3 has 14 residues. Deletions cut 7 bases from V and 3 bases from J, with 13 bases between. The chain's CDR3 is CASTPEGYYNEQFF. The DNA of the CDR3 is TGTGCCAGCACCCCGGAGGGCTACTACAATGAGCAGTTCTTC.

The chain recombines TRBV7-2 with TRBJ1-6; D ambiguous. Germline V gene sequence: CDR1 SGHTA, CDR2 FQGNSA. The CDR3 is 14 residues long. The V gene lost 6 bases and the J gene lost 4 bases, with 10 bases spanning the gap. CDR3: CASSMRGYNSPLHF. The CDR3 DNA reads as TGTGCCAGCAGTATGCGGGGTTATAATTCACCCCTCCACTTT.

The DNA for the CDR3 is TGCGCCAGCAGCTTGGTCGGCGGGGGGCATCTAGGCGAGCAGTACTTC. It is translated as CASSLVGGGHLGEQYF. This sequence joins TRBV5-1 and TRBJ2-7; 8 bases agree with TRBD2. The J segment lost 6 bases and the V segment lost 0 bases, leaving 11 bases of the junction unmatched. In germline, CDR1 is SGHRS, CDR2 YFSETQ. This CDR3 has 16 residues.

A remark on this clone: The same CDR3 arises from other DNA sequences in this sample as well. The V call is TRBV7-9, the J call TRBJ1-3; D remains ambiguous. Trimming pared 5 bases from V and 4 bases from J, leaving 9 bases between. Looked up from germline, CDR1 is SEHNR and CDR2 is FQNEAQ (reference sequence). The CDR3 spans 13 residues. The CDR3 DNA reads TGTGCCAGCAGCCTGATACAGGGAAACACCATATATTTT. Protein product: CASSLIQGNTIYF.

This chain uses TRBV3-1 (or the pseudogene TRBV3-2) with TRBJ1-6; TRBD1 agrees at 8 bases. This CDR3 has 17 residues. Trimming cost V 3 bases and J 5 bases; bases outside gene matches: 9. CDR1 is LGHDT, CDR2 YNNKEL, per germline (reference sequence). CDR3 sequence (DNA): TGTGCCAGCAGCCACCCTCCGGGGACAGGCGATAATTCACCCCTCCACTTT. This sequence encodes CASSHPPGTGDNSPLHF.

This clone has a handful of counts. The rearrangement uses TRBV28 and TRBJ2-7; no clear D gene. Trimming took off 3 bases at V and 5 bases at J, with 14 bases between the two ends. Germline V CDR1 and CDR2: MDHEN, SYDVKM. This CDR3 has 14 amino acids. The CDR3 loop reads CASSFRSRGHEQYF. CDR3 bases: TGTGCCAGCAGTTTCCGTAGTAGAGGTCACGAGCAGTACTTC.